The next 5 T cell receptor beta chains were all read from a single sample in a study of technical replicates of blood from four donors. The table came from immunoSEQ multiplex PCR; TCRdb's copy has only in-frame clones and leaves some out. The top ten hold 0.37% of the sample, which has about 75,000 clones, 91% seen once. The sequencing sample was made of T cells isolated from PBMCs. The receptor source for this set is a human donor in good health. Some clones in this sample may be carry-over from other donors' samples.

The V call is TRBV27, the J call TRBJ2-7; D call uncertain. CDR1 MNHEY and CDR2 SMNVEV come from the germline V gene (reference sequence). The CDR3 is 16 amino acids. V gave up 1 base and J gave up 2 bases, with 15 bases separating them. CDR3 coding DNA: TGTGCCAGCAGTTTATTTCGGTCACAGAGAGCCTACGAGCAGTACTTC. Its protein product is CASSLFRSQRAYEQYF.

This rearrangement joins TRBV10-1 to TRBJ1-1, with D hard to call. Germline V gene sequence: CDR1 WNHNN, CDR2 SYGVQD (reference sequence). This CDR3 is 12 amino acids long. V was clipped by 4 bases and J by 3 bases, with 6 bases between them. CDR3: CASSGAHTEAFF. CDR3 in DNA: TGCGCCAGCAGTGGGGCACACACTGAAGCTTTCTTT.

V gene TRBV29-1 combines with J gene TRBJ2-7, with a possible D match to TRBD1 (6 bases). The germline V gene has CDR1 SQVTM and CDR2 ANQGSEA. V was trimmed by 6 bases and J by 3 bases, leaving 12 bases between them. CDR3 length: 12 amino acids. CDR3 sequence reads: CSVWTADYEQYF. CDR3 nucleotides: TGCAGCGTATGGACAGCCGACTACGAGCAGTACTTC.

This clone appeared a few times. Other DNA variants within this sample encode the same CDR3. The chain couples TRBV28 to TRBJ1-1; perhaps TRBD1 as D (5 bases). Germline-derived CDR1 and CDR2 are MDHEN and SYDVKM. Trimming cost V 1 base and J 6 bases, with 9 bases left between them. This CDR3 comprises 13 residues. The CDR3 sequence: CASSLSGGAEAFF. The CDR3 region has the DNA TGTGCCAGCAGTTTATCCGGAGGGGCTGAAGCTTTCTTT.

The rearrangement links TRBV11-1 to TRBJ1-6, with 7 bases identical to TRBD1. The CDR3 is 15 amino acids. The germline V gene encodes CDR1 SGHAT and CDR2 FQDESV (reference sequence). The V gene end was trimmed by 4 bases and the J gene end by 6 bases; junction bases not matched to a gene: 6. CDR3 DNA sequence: TGTGCCAGCAGCTACTGGGACAGACCTAATTCACCCCTCCACTTT. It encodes CASSYWDRPNSPLHF.